Shown below are 9 T cell receptor beta chains from a single sample sequenced in a study of T cells in women clearing cervical HPV infection (dated by TCRdb to between 2018 and 2020). The library was made by the immunoSEQ multiplex PCR assay. What TCRdb holds here is the immuneACCESS table cut down to in-frame rearrangements. Part of the clones is not present; checked against another copy, under half of the missing clones reflect an unresolved V gene, and the others are unexplained. The sample's records list about 12,000 clones. The ten largest account for 20% to 25% of the sample. The sample consisted of blood buffy coat. The receptors were gathered from a woman between 18 and 69 years old with a cervical HPV16 infection that either progressed to CIN3+ or cleared (not recorded which).

Worth noting for this clone: The read halts 3 residues ahead of the CDR3 end, with the missing end drawn from the germline J gene. V usage is TRBV5-6 and J usage is TRBJ1-5; D not certain. The CDR3 has 15 residues. Germline CDR1 is SGHDT and CDR2 is YYEEEE. The germline V and J ends were trimmed by 4 bases and 3 bases, with 14 bases remaining between them. Partial CDR3 DNA: TGTGCCAGCAGCCGACGGGGTCTGGTCAATCAGCCC. It is translated as CASSRRGLVNQP. The entire CDR3 reads CASSRRGLVNQPQHF.

For this clone: The CDR3 extends 3 residues past the end of the read, so its final part is completed from the germline J gene. The rearrangement uses TRBV20-1 and TRBJ2-7; D is undetermined. Germline lookup yields CDR1 DFQATT and CDR2 SNEGSKA (reference sequence). Trimming stripped 6 bases from V and 4 bases from J, with 13 bases between. The CDR3 has 12 residues. CDR3 amino acids: CSAQTHSYEQYF. The covered CDR3 bases are TGCAGTGCACAGACCCACAGTTACGAG.

With regard to this clone: The read ends 3 residues early relative to the CDR3; the germline J gene fills the gap. The rearrangement joins TRBV5-6 to TRBJ1-1; D remains unclear. This CDR3 spans 14 amino acids. Germline CDR1 SGHDT, CDR2 YYEEEE. V lost 2 bases and J 1 base, leaving 9 bases between the germline ends. The CDR3 reads CASSFRGANTEAFF. CDR3 bases read: TGTGCCAGCAGCTTCCGGGGAGCGAACACTGAA.

Points on this clone: One end of the junction does not line up with germline, which may come from a read error. The sequence runs out 3 residues before the end of the CDR3; the remainder is reconstructed from the germline J gene. This chain links TRBV7-7 with TRBJ2-5, with D tentatively TRBD1 (9 bases). Germline CDR1 reads SSHAT; CDR2 reads FNYEAQ (reference sequence). The CDR3 spans 16 residues. The covered CDR3 bases are TGTGCTAGCAGCTTAGCGGGGACAGGGAAACAAGAGACC. Its translation is CASSLAGTGKQET. The full CDR3 reads CASSLAGTGKQETQYF.

A remark on this clone: The CDR3 end is not reached by the read, which stops 3 residues before it; the germline J gene fills it in. This chain joins TRBV30 and TRBJ1-2, with 8 bases that match TRBD1. The CDR3 is 14 amino acids. Germline V lookup: CDR1 GTSNPN, CDR2 SVGIG (reference sequence). The sequenced CDR3 bases are TGTGCCTGGAGTGAGGACAGGGTATTGAATGAC. This sequence encodes CAWSEDRVLND. The whole CDR3 reads CAWSEDRVLNDYTF.

Partial CDR3 DNA: TGTGCCTGGTACAGGGGCCACTCTGGC. Translated: CAWYRGHSG. The entire CDR3 reads CAWYRGHSGYTF. The chain uses TRBV30 and TRBJ1-2; 7 positions agree with TRBD1. The read terminates 3 residues ahead of where the CDR3 ends, so the germline J gene completes it. J gave up 7 bases and V 5 bases, and 7 bases lay outside the gene matches. The CDR3 consists of 12 residues. The V gene's germline CDR1 is GTSNPN and CDR2 SVGIG (reference sequence).

With respect to this clone: The CDR3 goes on 3 residues after the read ends, and that part is filled in from the germline J gene. The chain uses TRBV28 and TRBJ2-3; tentatively, D is TRBD1 or TRBD2 (5 bases each). The V end was cut by 4 bases, the J end by 6 bases, with 14 bases between. The CDR3 runs to 14 residues. Germline V lookup: CDR1 MDHEN, CDR2 SYDVKM. CDR3 bases read: TGTGCCAGCAGTTGGGCAGGGAGCCGGGATACG. Translating gives CASSWAGSRDT. The complete CDR3 sequence is CASSWAGSRDTQYF.

Regarding this clone: The DNA ends 3 residues before the CDR3 does, and the rest of the CDR3 is filled in from the germline J gene. The chain combines TRBV5-1 with TRBJ2-7; 7 bases line up with TRBD2. CDR3 size: 14 residues. V lost 1 base, J lost 2 bases, and 3 bases stayed unmatched. The germline CDR1 and CDR2 sequences are SGHRS and YFSETQ. The CDR3 loop reads CASSLTSEPYEQYF. The CDR3 bases that were read are TGCGCCAGCAGCTTGACTAGCGAGCCCTACGAG. Together with reference TRBV5-1 and TRBJ2-7, the CDR3 gives the full variable domain: KAGVTQTPRYLIKTRGQQVTLSCSPISGHRSVSWYQQTPGQGLQFLFEYFSETQRNKGNFPGRFSGRQFSNSRSEMNVSTLELGDSALYLCASSLTSEPYEQYFGPGTRLTVT.

About this clone: The read ends 3 residues early relative to the CDR3; the germline J gene fills the gap. The V gene is TRBV6-2 or TRBV6-3, the J gene TRBJ2-5, with D unclear. The V and J ends lost 5 bases and 5 bases respectively, with 12 bases between them. Per the germline V gene, CDR1 is MNHEY and CDR2 is SVGEGT. This CDR3 contains 13 residues. This chain's CDR3 is CASSGPPLETQYF. The part of the CDR3 DNA that was read is TGTGCCAGCAGTGGGCCCCCCTTGGAGACC.